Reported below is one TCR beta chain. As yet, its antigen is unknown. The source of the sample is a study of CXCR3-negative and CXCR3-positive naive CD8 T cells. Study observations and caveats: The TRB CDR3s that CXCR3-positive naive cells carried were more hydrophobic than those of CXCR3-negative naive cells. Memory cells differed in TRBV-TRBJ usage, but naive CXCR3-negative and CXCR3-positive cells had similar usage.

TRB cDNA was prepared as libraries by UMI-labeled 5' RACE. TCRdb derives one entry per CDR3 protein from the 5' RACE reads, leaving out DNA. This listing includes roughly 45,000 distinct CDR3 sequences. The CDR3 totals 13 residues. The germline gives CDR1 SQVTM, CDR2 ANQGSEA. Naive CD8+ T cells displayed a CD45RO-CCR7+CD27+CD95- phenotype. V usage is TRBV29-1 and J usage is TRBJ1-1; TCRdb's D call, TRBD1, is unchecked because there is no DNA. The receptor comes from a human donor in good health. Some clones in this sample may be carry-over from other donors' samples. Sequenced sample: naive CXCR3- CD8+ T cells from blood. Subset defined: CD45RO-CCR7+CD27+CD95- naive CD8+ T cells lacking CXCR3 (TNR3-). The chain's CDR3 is CSVEVPEFAEAFF.